These T cell receptor beta chains were read from a single sample in a study of cytomegalovirus exposure and HLA in healthy donors. This table comes from immunoSEQ multiplex PCR, and its TCRdb copy is limited to in-frame clones, with some not included. Seen here are 160,000 or so clones, 75% observed once, and the top ten hold over 2.5%. Sequencing input: PBMCs. These TCRs come from a female donor in good health and CMV-seronegative. Both conserved end residues are part of each CDR3. The D gene is left open where the match is weak. Some rows have no size entry. The others give once, few or many, or a class for an expanded clone.

V,D,size,J,DNA,CDR3
TRBV19,TRBD2,-,TRBJ2-1,TGTGCCAGTAGTGTGAGCGGGAGCTCCTACAATGAGCAGTTCTTC,CASSVSGSSYNEQFF
TRBV7-2,-,-,TRBJ2-1,TGTGCCAGCAGCGAGACTTTAGCGAGCTGGCGGTTCTTC,CASSETLASWRFF
TRBV2,-,-,TRBJ2-2,TGTGCCAGCAAGGGGGGAGGGGTGAACACCGGGGAGCTGTTTTTT,CASKGGGVNTGELFF
TRBV11-1,TRBD2,few,TRBJ2-7,TGTGCCACCCAGCAAACCGGGACTACGTACGAGCAGTACTTC,CATQQTGTTYEQYF
TRBV15,TRBD1,-,TRBJ1-1,TGTGCCACAAGGACAGGGGGCGGACTGGCCGGCTCTGAAGCTTTCTTT,CATRTGGGLAGSEAFF
TRBV5-1,TRBD2,-,TRBJ2-3,TGCGCCAGCAGCTTGGGTAGCGGGAGTGATACGCAGTATTTT,CASSLGSGSDTQYF
TRBV18,-,once,TRBJ2-7,TGTGCCAGCTCCCACCGGGACTCCAAGTTCTACGAGCAGTACTTC,CASSHRDSKFYEQYF
TRBV7-2,TRBD2,-,TRBJ2-1,TGTGCCAGCAGGGCCAGCGGGGGCGGTGAGCAGTTCTTC,CASRASGGGEQFF
TRBV2,TRBD1,few,TRBJ1-5,TGTGCCAGCAGTGGGGGACAGAGCAATCAGCCCCAGCATTTT,CASSGGQSNQPQHF
TRBV27,-,-,TRBJ1-6,TGTGCCAGCAGTCCCTCCCGGGGGGGGGCAGGGTCACCCCTCCACTTT,CASSPSRGGAGSPLHF
TRBV11-2,TRBD1,few,TRBJ1-5,TGTGCCAGCAGCTTAGGGGACAGAGGGCAGCCCCAGCATTTT,CASSLGDRGQPQHF
TRBV4-3,-,-,TRBJ2-7,TGCGCCAGCAGCCAAGAGTTGGGCAGGGCGGACTCCTACGAGCAGTACTTC,CASSQELGRADSYEQYF
TRBV6-5,TRBD1,-,TRBJ1-6,TGTGCCAGCAGGAGGGCATGGCAGGGGGATTCACCCCTCCACTTT,CASRRAWQGDSPLHF
TRBV29-1,TRBD1,once,TRBJ2-3,TGCAGCGCCGGGACAGGGGGTATGATAGATACGCAGTATTTT,CSAGTGGMIDTQYF
TRBV19,-,few,TRBJ2-1,TGTGCCAGTAGGGGGGGTCGGGCCCAATCCTACAATGAGCAGTTCTTC,CASRGGRAQSYNEQFF
TRBV28,-,-,TRBJ2-7,TGTGCCAGCAGTTTAAATGGGGCAGGTGGTCTCTACGAGCAGTACTTC,CASSLNGAGGLYEQYF
TRBV4-1,-,-,TRBJ1-2,TGCGCCAGCAGCCAAGAACGGGTTTCGGATGGCTACACCTTC,CASSQERVSDGYTF
TRBV5-8,TRBD2,-,TRBJ2-7,TGTGCCAGCAGCTTGGCCCCGACTAGCGGGAGCTACTACGAGCAGTACTTC,CASSLAPTSGSYYEQYF
TRBV19,TRBD1,-,TRBJ2-7,TGTGCCAGTAGTGGGGACAGAAACTACGAGCAGTACTTC,CASSGDRNYEQYF
TRBV6-5,TRBD2,-,TRBJ2-7,TGTGCCAGCAGTCGGGACGGAGCGGGGGCCTACGAGCAGTACTTC,CASSRDGAGAYEQYF
TRBV12-5,-,-,TRBJ2-2,TGTGCTAGTGGTTTGGTAGGTAGCGCCGGCGCCGGGGAGCTGTTTTTT,CASGLVGSAGAGELFF
TRBV6-5,-,-,TRBJ1-1,TGTGCCGCGAATGGAGGGAACACTGAAGCTTTCTTT,CAANGGNTEAFF
TRBV29-1,TRBD1,-,TRBJ2-2,TGCAGCGCCCGACAGGGGACGAACACCGGGGAGCTGTTTTTT,CSARQGTNTGELFF
TRBV9,TRBD2,-,TRBJ2-3,TGTGCCAGCAGCGTAGGGCTAGCGGGGGACACAGATACGCAGTATTTT,CASSVGLAGDTDTQYF
TRBV10-1,TRBD2,once,TRBJ2-7,TGCGCCAGCAAGGGACTAGCGGGAGGGAGCTCCTACGAGCAGTACTTC,CASKGLAGGSSYEQYF
TRBV4-1,TRBD1,-,TRBJ1-5,TGCGCCAGCAGCCAAACCATTCCCGGGACAGATACACCCTTCAATCAGCCCCAGCATTTT,CASSQTIPGTDTPFNQPQHF
TRBV28,-,-,TRBJ1-3,TGTGCCAGCAGGGGAGGTGGAAACACCATATATTTT,CASRGGGNTIYF
TRBV6-5,-,-,TRBJ2-5,TGTGCCAGCAGTTACTCAACCGCCGGAGAGACCCAGTACTTC,CASSYSTAGETQYF
TRBV7-2,TRBD1,-,TRBJ1-2,TGTGCCAGCAGCTCAAGTCCCGGGACAGGGCTGGTGGGCTACACCTTC,CASSSSPGTGLVGYTF
TRBV4-3,-,-,TRBJ2-1,TGCGCCAGCCGACTAAATTCCTACAATGAGCAGTTCTTC,CASRLNSYNEQFF
TRBV5-1,TRBD2,-,TRBJ2-3,TGCGCCAGCACCCCGGGGGGACGCACAGATACGCAGTATTTT,CASTPGGRTDTQYF
TRBV4-2,TRBD2,-,TRBJ2-1,TGTGCCAGCAGCCGCCCCGGGACTAGCGGGCATGAGCAGTTCTTC,CASSRPGTSGHEQFF